The 10 T cell receptor beta chains below come from one sample, sequenced in a study of cytomegalovirus exposure and HLA in healthy donors. Here immunoSEQ multiplex PCR was the method, and the copy in TCRdb shows in-frame clones only, minus some. Here the sample spans about 130,000 clones, around 90% being singletons. The specimen was PBMCs. These receptors all come from a woman aged 18-30 years in good health and CMV-seronegative.

This clone was found a few times. This rearrangement joins TRBV18 to TRBJ2-7; a weak D match, TRBD2 (7 bases). This CDR3 is 13 amino acids long. Trimming took 0 bases from V and 6 from J, leaving 9 bases between them. The germline CDR1 and CDR2 sequences are KGHSH and LQKENI. CDR3 DNA sequence: TGTGCCAGCTCACCACCAGGGGGGGGCGAGCAGTACTTC. Amino acid sequence: CASSPPGGGEQYF.

The rearrangement uses TRBV6-5 and TRBJ2-5; 7 positions match TRBD2. The germline V gene encodes CDR1 MNHEY and CDR2 SVGAGI. The CDR3 consists of 14 residues. The V segment lost 7 bases and the J segment 3 bases; nucleotides outside the gene matches: 8. CDR3 residues: CASTEGLGEETQYF. In DNA form, the CDR3 reads TGTGCCAGCACCGAAGGACTAGGGGAAGAGACCCAGTACTTC.

This rearrangement joins TRBV19 to TRBJ1-2; 9 bases fit TRBD1. The CDR3 loop spans 14 amino acids. V was pared by 8 bases and J by 6 bases, with 10 bases of the junction left unmatched. The germline gives CDR1 LNHDA, CDR2 SQIVND (reference sequence). Here the CDR3 reads CASYTGGAIDGYTF. As DNA, the CDR3 is TGTGCCAGTTATACAGGGGGCGCGATTGATGGCTACACCTTC.

V gene TRBV6-5 combines with J gene TRBJ1-2, with a tentative D call TRBD1 (5 bases). The V gene lost 2 bases and the J gene lost 7 bases, with 8 bases spanning the gap. Germline CDR1 reads MNHEY; CDR2 reads SVGAGI. This CDR3 contains 12 residues. The CDR3 protein is CASSYTGGGYTF. The CDR3 nucleotides are TGTGCCAGCAGTTACACGGGGGGTGGCTACACCTTC.

The table lists this clone with a few counts. V usage is TRBV7-8 and J usage is TRBJ2-1; 9 bases map to TRBD2. With V trimmed by 0 bases and J by 8 bases, 8 bases remained unmatched. Germline lookup yields CDR1 SGHVS and CDR2 FQNEAQ. This CDR3 is 16 amino acids long. The CDR3 loop is CASSLAPSGIRDEQFF. CDR3 sequence (DNA): TGTGCCAGCAGCTTAGCCCCTAGCGGGATAAGGGATGAGCAGTTCTTC.

The chain joins TRBV12-5 to TRBJ2-4; a weak D match, TRBD1 (6 bases). V was clipped by 2 bases and J by 0 bases, with 8 bases between them. The V gene's germline CDR1 is LGHNT and CDR2 FRNRAP. The CDR3 spans 15 residues. CDR3 amino acids: CASGLWTEAKNIQYF. The CDR3 bases are TGTGCTAGTGGTTTGTGGACAGAAGCCAAAAACATTCAGTACTTC.

The rearrangement joins TRBV5-6 to TRBJ1-4; TRBD1 agrees at 9 bases. Germline CDR1 SGHDT, CDR2 YYEEEE. The junction had 7 bases not matched to a gene; V was cut back by 3 bases and J by 7 bases. The CDR3 contains 15 residues. The CDR3 coding sequence is TGTGCCAGCAGCTCCGGGACAGGGTGGATTGAAAAACTGTTTTTT. Translation: CASSSGTGWIEKLFF.

The chain carries TRBV28 and TRBJ2-7; 11 bases are shared with TRBD2. The CDR3 contains 14 residues. J was trimmed by 4 bases and V by 4 bases; bases with no gene match: 3. Germline loops: CDR1 MDHEN, CDR2 SYDVKM. The CDR3: CASSSLAGVYEQYF. The CDR3 bases are TGTGCCAGCAGTTCACTAGCGGGGGTATACGAGCAGTACTTC.

The V gene is TRBV11-2, the J gene TRBJ2-1; D remains ambiguous. The V gene lost 0 bases and the J gene lost 0 bases, with 12 bases spanning the gap. CDR3 length: 17 amino acids. Germline V lookup: CDR1 SGHAT, CDR2 FQNNGV. CDR3 region: CASSLDKALSSYNEQFF. CDR3 DNA: TGTGCCAGCAGCTTAGATAAAGCTCTAAGCTCCTACAATGAGCAGTTCTTC.

The genes are TRBV4-1 and TRBJ2-3, with D perhaps TRBD2 (5 bases). CDR1 is MGHRA and CDR2 is YSYEKL in the germline V gene. CDR3 size: 13 residues. Trimming removed 4 bases at V and 6 bases at J, with 11 bases between. The CDR3 DNA reads TGCGCCAGCAGCCTCTCGGAGCGGGATACGCAGTATTTT. Protein product: CASSLSERDTQYF.